This T cell receptor beta chain was sequenced in a study of early T cells in non-severe SARS-CoV-2 infection. Looking at the study overall: Investigators sequenced bulk RNA drawn from unsorted whole blood, and chains remained unpaired. General study points: Comparison of clonotypes with VDJdb favored anti-spike CD8 responses while missing private and CD4 specificities.

This clonotype showed up just a few times. The antigen is undetermined. The library protocol tagged individual cDNA molecules with unique molecular identifiers. Each CDR3 protein gets one entry after TCRdb re-called the 5' RACE reads with MiXCR. The data contain 25,000 to 35,000 distinct CDR3 sequences, 4.7% of them singletons. Germline V gene lookup returns CDR1 LNHDA and CDR2 SQIVND (reference sequence). The CDR3 sequence is 13 residues long. The V end lost 4 bases, the J end lost 0 bases, and 4 bases lay between the germline ends. The rearrangement links TRBV19 to TRBJ2-1, with D unclear. Sequencing used whole blood. This clonotype was obtained from an adult who was a healthcare worker with PCR-confirmed SARS-CoV-2 infection or an uninfected control (not recorded which). The CDR3 region has the DNA TGTGCCAGTAGTAGGGACTCCTACAATGAGCAGTTCTTC. Encoded protein: CASSRDSYNEQFF. The full variable domain, rest sourced from reference TRBV19 and TRBJ2-1, is DGGITQSPKYLFRKEGQNVTLSCEQNLNHDAMYWYRQDPGQGLRLIYYSQIVNDFQKGDIAEGYSVSREKKESFPLTVTSAQKNPTAFYLCASSRDSYNEQFFGPGTRLTVL.